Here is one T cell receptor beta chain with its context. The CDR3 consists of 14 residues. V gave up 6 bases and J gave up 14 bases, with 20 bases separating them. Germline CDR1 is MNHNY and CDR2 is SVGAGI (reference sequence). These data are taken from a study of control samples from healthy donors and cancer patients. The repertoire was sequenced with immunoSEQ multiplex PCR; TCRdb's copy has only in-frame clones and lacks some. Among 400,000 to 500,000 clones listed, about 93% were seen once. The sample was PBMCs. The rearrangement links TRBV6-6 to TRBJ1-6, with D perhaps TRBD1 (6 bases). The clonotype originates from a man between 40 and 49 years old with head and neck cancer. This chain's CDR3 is CASRTGGDTSTLHF. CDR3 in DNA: TGTGCCAGCAGGACGGGCGGGGACACCTCAACCCTCCACTTT.